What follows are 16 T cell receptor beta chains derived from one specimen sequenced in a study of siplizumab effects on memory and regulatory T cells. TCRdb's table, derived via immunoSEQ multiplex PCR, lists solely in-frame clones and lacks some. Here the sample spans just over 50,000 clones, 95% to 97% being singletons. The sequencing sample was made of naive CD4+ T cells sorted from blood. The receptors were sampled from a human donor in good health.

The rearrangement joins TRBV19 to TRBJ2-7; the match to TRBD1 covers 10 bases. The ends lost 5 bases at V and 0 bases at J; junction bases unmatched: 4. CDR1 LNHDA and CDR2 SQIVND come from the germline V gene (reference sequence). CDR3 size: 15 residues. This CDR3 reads CASSGGQGRSYEQYF. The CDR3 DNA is TGTGCCAGTAGTGGGGGACAGGGGCGCTCCTACGAGCAGTACTTC.

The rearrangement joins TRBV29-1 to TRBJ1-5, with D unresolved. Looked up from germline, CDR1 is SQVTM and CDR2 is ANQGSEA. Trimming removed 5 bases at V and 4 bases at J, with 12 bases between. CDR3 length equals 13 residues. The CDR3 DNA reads TGCAGCGTTACTCGGCAGAGAAATCAGCCCCAGCATTTT. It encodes CSVTRQRNQPQHF.

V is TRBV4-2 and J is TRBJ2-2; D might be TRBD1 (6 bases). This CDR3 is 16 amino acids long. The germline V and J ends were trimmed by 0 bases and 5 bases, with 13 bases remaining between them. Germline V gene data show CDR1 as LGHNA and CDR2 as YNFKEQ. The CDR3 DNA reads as TGTGCCAGCAGCCAAGATGGACAGATTTGGACCGGGGAGCTGTTTTTT. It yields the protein CASSQDGQIWTGELFF.

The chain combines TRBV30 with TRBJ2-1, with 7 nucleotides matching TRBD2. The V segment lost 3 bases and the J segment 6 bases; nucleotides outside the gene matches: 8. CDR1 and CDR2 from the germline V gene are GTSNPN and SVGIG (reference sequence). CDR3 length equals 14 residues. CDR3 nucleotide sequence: TGTGCCTGGAGAAGGACTAGTCTGGTCAATGAGCAGTTCTTC. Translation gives CAWRRTSLVNEQFF.

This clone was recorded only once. The CDR3 protein is CAWSVQGGGVQYF. The CDR3 bases are TGTGCCTGGAGTGTACAAGGGGGCGGCGTGCAGTACTTC. The chain joins TRBV30 to TRBJ2-7, with 7 bases fitting TRBD1. With 0 bases clipped from V and 9 bases from J, the junction kept 8 bases outside the gene matches. Germline V gene lookup returns CDR1 GTSNPN and CDR2 SVGIG (reference sequence). The CDR3 has 13 amino acids.

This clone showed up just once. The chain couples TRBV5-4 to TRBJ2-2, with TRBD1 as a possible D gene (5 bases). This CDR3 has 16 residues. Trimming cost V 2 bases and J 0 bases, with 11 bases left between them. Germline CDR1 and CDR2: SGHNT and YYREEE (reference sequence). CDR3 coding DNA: TGTGCCAGCAGCTTAGGGGCTAGGGCGAACACCGGGGAGCTGTTTTTT. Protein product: CASSLGARANTGELFF.

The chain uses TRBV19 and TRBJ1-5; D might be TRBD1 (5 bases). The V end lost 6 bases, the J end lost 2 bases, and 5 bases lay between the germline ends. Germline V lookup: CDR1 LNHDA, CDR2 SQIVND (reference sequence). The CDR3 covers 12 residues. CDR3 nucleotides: TGTGCCAGTAGACAGGGCAATCAGCCCCAGCATTTT. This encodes CASRQGNQPQHF.

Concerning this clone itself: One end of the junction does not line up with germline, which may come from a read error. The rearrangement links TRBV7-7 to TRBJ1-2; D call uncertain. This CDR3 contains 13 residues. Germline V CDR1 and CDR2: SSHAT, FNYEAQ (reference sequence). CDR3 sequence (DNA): TGTGCTAGCAACCTAAAGGACGGTTATGGCTACACCTTC. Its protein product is CASNLKDGYGYTF.

CDR3 in DNA: TGTGCCAGCAGCGCCTGGACAGGGACCGGGGAGCTGTTTTTT. Protein sequence: CASSAWTGTGELFF. The gene calls are TRBV9 and TRBJ2-2; 8 bases are shared with TRBD1. This CDR3 is built from 14 residues. Trimming removed 3 bases from V and 5 bases from J; junction bases left unmatched: 3. Germline values: CDR1 SGDLS, CDR2 YYNGEE.

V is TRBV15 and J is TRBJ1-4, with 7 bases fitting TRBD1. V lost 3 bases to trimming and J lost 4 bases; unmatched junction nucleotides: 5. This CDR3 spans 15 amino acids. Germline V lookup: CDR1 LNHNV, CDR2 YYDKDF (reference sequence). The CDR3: CATSSEQGINEKLFF. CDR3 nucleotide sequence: TGTGCCACCAGCAGCGAACAGGGGATTAATGAAAAACTGTTTTTT.

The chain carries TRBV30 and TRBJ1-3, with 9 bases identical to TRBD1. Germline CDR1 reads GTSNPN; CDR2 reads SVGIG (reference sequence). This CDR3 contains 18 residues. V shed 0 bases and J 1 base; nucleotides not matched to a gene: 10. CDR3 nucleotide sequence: TGTGCCTGGAGTGTAGTAACAGGGGGCGTTTTTTCTGGAAACACCATATATTTT. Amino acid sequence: CAWSVVTGGVFSGNTIYF.

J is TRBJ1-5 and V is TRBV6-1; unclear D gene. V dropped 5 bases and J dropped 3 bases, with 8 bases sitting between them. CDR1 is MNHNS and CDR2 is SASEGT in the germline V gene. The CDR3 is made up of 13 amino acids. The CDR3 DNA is TGTGCCAGCAGTCCCACTTTCAATCAGCCCCAGCATTTT. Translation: CASSPTFNQPQHF.

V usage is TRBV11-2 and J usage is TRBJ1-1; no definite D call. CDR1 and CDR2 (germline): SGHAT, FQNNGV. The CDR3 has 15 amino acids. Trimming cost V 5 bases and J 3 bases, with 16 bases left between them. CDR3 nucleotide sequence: TGTGCCAGCAGCCGAGGGTGGGCGGCGGACACTGAAGCTTTCTTT. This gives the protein CASSRGWAADTEAFF.

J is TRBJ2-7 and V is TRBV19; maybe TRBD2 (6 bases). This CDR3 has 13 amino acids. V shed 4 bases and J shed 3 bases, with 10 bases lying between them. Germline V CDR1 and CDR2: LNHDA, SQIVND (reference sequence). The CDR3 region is CASSRDWRYEQYF. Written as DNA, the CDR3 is TGTGCCAGTAGTAGGGACTGGCGCTACGAGCAGTACTTC.

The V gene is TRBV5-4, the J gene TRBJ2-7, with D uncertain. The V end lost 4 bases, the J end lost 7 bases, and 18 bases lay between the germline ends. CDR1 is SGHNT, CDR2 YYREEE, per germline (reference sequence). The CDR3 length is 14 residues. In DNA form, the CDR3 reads TGTGCCAGCAGCACTCGGACCGATCCTATGGAGCAGTACTTC. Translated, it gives CASSTRTDPMEQYF.

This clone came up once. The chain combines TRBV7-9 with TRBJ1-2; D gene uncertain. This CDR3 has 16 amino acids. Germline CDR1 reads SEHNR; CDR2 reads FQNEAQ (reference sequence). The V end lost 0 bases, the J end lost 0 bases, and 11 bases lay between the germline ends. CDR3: CASSLALTASNYGYTF. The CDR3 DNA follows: TGTGCCAGCAGCTTAGCGCTCACGGCTTCTAACTATGGCTACACCTTC.